This passage covers 9 T cell receptor beta chains from one sample sequenced in a study of blood T cells in healthy people across ages. Then a second PCR, running about 7 to 11 cycles, was carried out with a sample-barcoded 5' primer and a J-beta primer mix. TCRdb independently ran MiXCR on the 5' RACE reads; one entry per CDR3 protein. This table has about 1.5 million distinct CDR3 sequences, about 45% appearing once. Sequenced: blood. These receptors came from a woman aged 18 to 35 in good health.

V is TRBV20-1 and J is TRBJ2-1, with D hard to call. Trimming stripped 2 bases from V and 10 bases from J, with 15 bases between. CDR1 is DFQATT and CDR2 is SNEGSKA in the germline V gene (reference sequence). The CDR3 consists of 13 residues. CDR3: CSARRPSLVEQFF. The CDR3 DNA sequence: TGCAGTGCTAGACGACCGAGCCTCGTCGAGCAGTTCTTC.

This chain uses TRBV29-1 with TRBJ1-2; possible D gene TRBD1, 6 bases. The CDR3 consists of 13 residues. Looked up from germline, CDR1 is SQVTM and CDR2 is ANQGSEA. V shed 8 bases and J shed 3 bases, with 16 bases lying between them. The CDR3 nucleotides are TGCAGCTCTTTGCGGACAGATGACTATGGCTACACCTTC. It codes for CSSLRTDDYGYTF.

The V call is TRBV20-1, the J call TRBJ1-2; 8 bases are shared with TRBD1. The CDR3 sequence is 13 residues long. The ends lost 5 bases at V and 8 bases at J; junction bases unmatched: 10. Germline V gives CDR1 DFQATT, CDR2 SNEGSKA (reference sequence). The CDR3 DNA is TGCAGTGCTCCTCGACAGGGGATACGGGGCTACACCTTC. This encodes CSAPRQGIRGYTF.

The chain is built from TRBV4-3 and TRBJ2-3, with no clear D. The CDR3 is made up of 13 amino acids. The V and J ends lost 3 bases and 4 bases respectively, with 8 bases between them. Germline V gene data show CDR1 as LGHNA and CDR2 as YSLEER. The DNA for the CDR3 is TGCGCCAGCAGCCAGCACCGGGCAGATACGCAGTATTTT. Translating gives CASSQHRADTQYF.

This clonotype has more than one count but fewer than ten. The gene calls are TRBV7-3 and TRBJ2-7, with TRBD1 matching 7 bases. CDR1 is SGHTA and CDR2 is FQGTGA in the germline V gene. CDR3 length: 15 residues. Germline trimming cut 2 bases from V and 6 bases from J; bases unmatched to any gene: 10. The CDR3 is CASSLDGTELSEQYF. CDR3 sequence (DNA): TGTGCCAGCAGCTTAGACGGGACAGAGCTCTCCGAGCAGTACTTC.

A few counts support this clonotype. The genes are TRBV29-1 and TRBJ2-7; D possibly matches TRBD1 or TRBD2 (5 bases each). The CDR3 consists of 14 residues. The germline V gene encodes CDR1 SQVTM and CDR2 ANQGSEA. With 0 bases removed from V and 3 bases from J, the gap between germline ends came to 12 bases. In DNA form, the CDR3 reads TGCAGCGTTGAAGAAGAGGGACCCAACTACGAGCAGTACTTC. Translating it yields CSVEEEGPNYEQYF.

The V gene is TRBV6-5, the J gene TRBJ2-3, with D perhaps assigned TRBD1 or TRBD2 (5 bases each). Trimming left V 6 bases short and J 6 bases short, with 22 bases between. The CDR3 length is 16 residues. The germline CDR1 and CDR2 sequences are MNHEY and SVGAGI. The CDR3 DNA follows: TGTGCCAGCAGCCCCGCCGGGACCTGGTCCACTGATACGCAGTATTTT. It translates to CASSPAGTWSTDTQYF.

The chain has TRBV7-8 and TRBJ1-5; 10 bases align to TRBD1. The V segment lost 2 bases and the J segment 0 bases; nucleotides outside the gene matches: 13. Germline V gene lookup returns CDR1 SGHVS and CDR2 FQNEAQ. The CDR3 runs 20 residues. The CDR3: CASSLLWGDRGSYSNQPQHF. DNA for the CDR3: TGTGCCAGCAGCTTACTGTGGGGGGACAGGGGCAGCTATAGCAATCAGCCCCAGCATTTT.

This clonotype was recorded once. This chain joins TRBV6-6 and TRBJ2-7; possibly TRBD1 for D (5 bases). The V and J ends lost 7 bases and 0 bases respectively, with 13 bases between them. Looked up from germline, CDR1 is MNHNY and CDR2 is SVGAGI (reference sequence). This CDR3 has 14 residues. CDR3 sequence: CASTRQSSSYEQYF. The DNA for the CDR3 is TGTGCCAGCACACGACAGTCAAGCTCCTACGAGCAGTACTTC.